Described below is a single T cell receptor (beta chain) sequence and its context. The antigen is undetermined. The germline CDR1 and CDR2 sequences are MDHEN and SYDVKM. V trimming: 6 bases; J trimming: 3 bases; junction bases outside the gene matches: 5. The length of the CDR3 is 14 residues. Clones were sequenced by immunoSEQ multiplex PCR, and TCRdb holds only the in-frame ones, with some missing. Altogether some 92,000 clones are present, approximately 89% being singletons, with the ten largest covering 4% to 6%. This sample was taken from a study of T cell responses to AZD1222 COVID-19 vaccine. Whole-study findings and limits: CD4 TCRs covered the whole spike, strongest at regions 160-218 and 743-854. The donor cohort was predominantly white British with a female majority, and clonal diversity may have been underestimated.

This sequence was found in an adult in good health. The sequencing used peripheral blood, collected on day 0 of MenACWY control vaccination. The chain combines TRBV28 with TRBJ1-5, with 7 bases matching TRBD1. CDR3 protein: CASSATGVNQPQHF. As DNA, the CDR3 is TGTGCCAGCAGCGCAACAGGGGTCAATCAGCCCCAGCATTTT.